The clone carrying this T cell receptor (beta chain) was observed a few times. The antigen remains unidentified. The sample belongs to a study of OX40 agonist ivuxolimab in advanced cancers. Study results and limitations: CD8+ T cells (on average) carried more expanded clones than CD4+ T cells.

Sequencing was performed with immunoSEQ multiplex PCR; in TCRdb, only in-frame clones are kept and a portion is missing. Among roughly 74,000 clones, approximately 81% were seen once, and the ten largest hold more than 2%. The CDR3 has 11 residues. Trimming left V 7 bases short and J 10 bases short, with 13 bases between. Germline-derived CDR1 and CDR2 are MDHEN and SYDVKM. The rearrangement links TRBV28 to TRBJ1-1; D remains unclear. This clonotype originated in an adult with an advanced solid tumor such as melanoma, head and neck, liver or kidney cancer. Sequenced material: CD4+ or CD8+ T cells sorted from blood, taken in a trial of the OX40 agonist ivuxolimab. The CDR3 region is CASIFSWRAFF. The CDR3 nucleotides read TGTGCCAGCATTTTTTCCTGGCGAGCTTTCTTT.